A selection of T cell receptor beta chains follows, all from one sample in a study of cytomegalovirus exposure and HLA in healthy donors. Profiling relied on immunoSEQ multiplex PCR, and the TCRdb table lists in-frame clones only, not all of them. This table has fewer than 350,000 clones, around nine tenths appearing once. Sequences were obtained from PBMCs. Source of these receptors: a woman between 18 and 30 years old in good health and CMV-seronegative. Each CDR3 is given with its conserved first and last residue. D genes are given only for firm matches. Clone size is stated in some rows and not others, as once, few, many or a class when expanded.

V,D,size,J,CDR3,DNA
TRBV6-1,TRBD2,.,TRBJ2-3,CASKGLAGTDTQYF,TGTGCCAGCAAGGGACTAGCAGGCACAGATACGCAGTATTTT
TRBV6-5,TRBD2,.,TRBJ2-1,CASSYRLAGVNEQFF,TGTGCCAGCAGTTACCGACTAGCGGGAGTCAATGAGCAGTTCTTC
TRBV18,.,.,TRBJ1-1,CASSPPQGGNTEAFF,TGTGCCAGCTCACCACCCCAGGGCGGGAACACTGAAGCTTTCTTT
TRBV5-8,TRBD2,.,TRBJ2-5,CASSFSGLAGETQYF,TGTGCCAGCAGCTTCTCCGGACTAGCTGGGGAGACCCAGTACTTC
TRBV5-4,.,.,TRBJ2-1,CASSLPAVHYNEQFF,TGTGCCAGCAGCTTGCCCGCGGTCCACTACAATGAGCAGTTCTTC
TRBV19,.,once,TRBJ2-1,CASNRAGRRTEDEQFF,TGTGCCAGTAATCGGGCGGGACGTCGAACGGAGGATGAGCAGTTCTTC
TRBV25-1,TRBD2,.,TRBJ2-7,CASGAGGTSGSQYEQYF,TGTGCCAGCGGGGCAGGGGGGACTAGCGGGAGTCAGTACGAGCAGTACTTC
TRBV6-5,.,.,TRBJ1-1,CALQGLAEAFF,TGTGCCTTGCAGGGGCTAGCTGAAGCTTTCTTT
TRBV4-3,TRBD1,.,TRBJ1-1,CASSQDDRDVAFF,TGCGCCAGCAGCCAAGACGACAGGGATGTAGCTTTCTTT
TRBV28,.,.,TRBJ2-7,CASSLDLAGNAYEQYF,TGTGCCAGCAGTTTAGATCTGGCAGGAAATGCCTACGAGCAGTACTTC
TRBV28,TRBD1,.,TRBJ2-5,CASSLWDRVSLETQYF,TGTGCCAGCAGTTTATGGGACAGGGTATCTCTGGAGACCCAGTACTTC
TRBV5-4,TRBD1,.,TRBJ1-4,CASSIGQGRNEKLFF,TGTGCCAGCAGCATTGGACAGGGAAGAAATGAAAAACTGTTTTTT
TRBV2,.,.,TRBJ2-6,CASTGSSGANVLTF,TGTGCCAGCACAGGATCCTCTGGGGCCAACGTCCTGACTTTC
TRBV19,.,.,TRBJ2-7,CASSARRFAYEQYF,TGTGCCAGTAGTGCCCGCAGGTTCGCCTACGAGCAGTACTTC
TRBV4-1,TRBD2,once,TRBJ2-1,CASSPWIAGRRDNEQFF,TGCGCCAGCAGCCCCTGGATAGCGGGAAGAAGGGACAATGAGCAGTTCTTC
TRBV27,TRBD2,.,TRBJ2-7,CASKIISGSSYEQYF,TGTGCCAGCAAGATAATTAGCGGGAGCTCCTACGAGCAGTACTTC
TRBV5-1,.,few,TRBJ1-1,CASSLQQNTEAFF,TGCGCCAGCAGCTTACAGCAGAACACTGAAGCTTTCTTT
TRBV6-1,.,.,TRBJ1-4,CASSRQNTNEKLFF,TGTGCCAGCAGTAGACAGAACACTAATGAAAAACTGTTTTTT
TRBV6-1,.,.,TRBJ1-1,CAARGYGFTEAFF,TGTGCCGCACGGGGGTACGGTTTCACTGAAGCTTTCTTT
TRBV4-3,TRBD1,.,TRBJ2-7,CASSSGTGTYEQYF,TGCGCCAGCAGCTCCGGGACAGGGACGTACGAGCAGTACTTC
TRBV25-1,.,.,TRBJ2-4,CASSDWVRGNIQYF,TGTGCCAGCAGTGACTGGGTCAGGGGAAACATTCAGTACTTC
TRBV9,.,once,TRBJ2-7,CASSPGTGGGREGSEQYF,TGTGCCAGCAGCCCGGGGACAGGAGGCGGGCGGGAGGGTTCCGAGCAGTACTTC
TRBV25-1,.,few,TRBJ2-7,CASSESGQTYEQYF,TGTGCCAGCAGTGAGTCCGGACAGACCTACGAGCAGTACTTC
TRBV2,.,.,TRBJ2-6,CASREQSAGANVLTF,TGTGCCAGCAGAGAGCAGAGCGCTGGGGCCAACGTCCTGACTTTC
TRBV7-9,.,.,TRBJ1-1,CASSFIQGNTEAFF,TGTGCCAGCAGCTTCATACAGGGGAACACTGAAGCTTTCTTT
TRBV7-6,TRBD1,.,TRBJ1-2,CASSSRTGDYGYTF,TGTGCCAGCAGCTCCCGGACAGGGGACTATGGCTACACCTTC
TRBV5-8,.,once,TRBJ2-1,CASSGWGRVNEQFF,TGTGCCAGCAGCGGGTGGGGGCGCGTGAATGAGCAGTTCTTC